The rows below give T cell receptor beta chains drawn from one sample of a study of cytomegalovirus exposure and HLA in healthy donors. Using immunoSEQ multiplex PCR, the repertoire was profiled, and TCRdb retains in-frame clones only, with some absent. The top ten clones hold less than 1% of a sample with about 170,000 clones, approximately 85% of them seen once. The sequenced material came from PBMCs. The receptor source for this set is a girl aged 2 to 9 in good health and CMV-seropositive. CDR3s include the opening cysteine and the closing phenylalanine or tryptophan. D genes are given only for firm matches. Only some rows state a clone size, as once, few, many or a class for expanded clones.

>TRBV4-1|TRBJ1-6|16|NA|NA
TGCGCCAGCAATCCGGGGCTTGGGGGGGTTGGGTCACCCCTCCACTTT
CASNPGLGGVGSPLHF
>TRBV30|TRBJ2-3|14|TRBD2|once
TGTGCCTGGGCCAGGACTAGCGGGAGAGGTACGCAGTATTTT
CAWARTSGRGTQYF
>TRBV10-3|TRBJ1-3|16|TRBD1|NA
TGTGCCATCAGTGGAATGACAGGGCGCTCTGGAAACACCATATATTTT
CAISGMTGRSGNTIYF
>TRBV12-5|TRBJ2-7|14|TRBD1|NA
TGTGCTAGTGGTTCCCACAGGGGCTCCTACGAGCAGTACTTC
CASGSHRGSYEQYF
>TRBV9|TRBJ1-2|14|NA|NA
TGTGCCAGCAGCGTAGGAGTACAGGGAGTCGGCTACACCTTC
CASSVGVQGVGYTF
>TRBV10-3|TRBJ2-3|16|TRBD2|NA
TGTGCCATCAGTGAGTCGAAGCGGGAGAGTAGTGATACGCAGTATTTT
CAISESKRESSDTQYF
>TRBV5-4|TRBJ2-3|15|TRBD1|few
TGTGCCAGCAGCTTGGGGGACAGGGTAACAGATACGCAGTATTTT
CASSLGDRVTDTQYF
>TRBV7-8|TRBJ2-7|14|TRBD2|NA
TGTGCCAGCAGCCCGGGGACTAGCGCCTACGAGCAGTACTTC
CASSPGTSAYEQYF
>TRBV5-6|TRBJ2-3|12|NA|NA
TGTGCCAGCAGCTTAATAGCAGATACGCAGTATTTT
CASSLIADTQYF
>TRBV27|TRBJ2-7|15|TRBD2|NA
TGTGCCAGCAGTCGGCGACTAGCGGGAGACGGAGAGCAATACTTC
CASSRRLAGDGEQYF
>TRBV27|TRBJ2-6|15|NA|few
TGTGCCAGCGGGTGGACTTTCGGCGGGGCCAACGTCCTGACTTTC
CASGWTFGGANVLTF
>TRBV7-9|TRBJ2-1|15|TRBD1|NA
TGTGCCAGCAGCTTAGTATACAGGGGATCCAATGAGCAGTTCTTC
CASSLVYRGSNEQFF
>TRBV7-9|TRBJ2-7|14|NA|once
TGTGCCAGCAGCTTAGCGTTAGCGTGGGACGAGCAGTACTTC
CASSLALAWDEQYF
>TRBV6-5|TRBJ2-1|14|TRBD1|NA
TGTGCCAGCGGACCGGGACAGCGCTACAATGAGCAGTTCTTC
CASGPGQRYNEQFF
>TRBV30|TRBJ1-5|13|NA|NA
TGTGCCTGGAGTCCAGGGGGCAATCAGCCCCAGCATTTT
CAWSPGGNQPQHF
>TRBV20-1|TRBJ2-7|10|NA|few
TGCAGTGCGGGAGCCGGGAAGCAGTACTTC
CSAGAGKQYF
>TRBV6-6|TRBJ2-2|16|TRBD2|NA
TGTGCCAGCAGCGTGACTAGCGGGAGAGGGTTCGAGGAGCTGTTTTTT
CASSVTSGRGFEELFF
>TRBV14|TRBJ1-2|15|NA|once
TGTGCCAGCAGCGCCCACCCACGAGGGTCGTATGGCTACACCTTC
CASSAHPRGSYGYTF
>TRBV19|TRBJ1-5|13|NA|NA
TGTGCCAGTAGTATTTCAGGGGCCCAGCCCCAGCATTTT
CASSISGAQPQHF
>TRBV5-1|TRBJ2-5|14|NA|few
TGCGCCAGCAGCACCGGGGACTTCCAAGAGACCCAGTACTTC
CASSTGDFQETQYF
>TRBV11-1|TRBJ2-7|12|NA|few
TGTGCCAGCAGCGTGGACAGCTACGAGCAGTACTTC
CASSVDSYEQYF
>TRBV20-1|TRBJ2-3|11|NA|NA
TGCAGTGGCGTTTGGACAGATACGCAGTATTTT
CSGVWTDTQYF
>TRBV28|TRBJ2-1|15|TRBD2|NA
TGTGCCAGCAGGTTAGCGGGAGGGCTGGGCGATGAGCAGTTCTTC
CASRLAGGLGDEQFF
>TRBV30|TRBJ2-2|15|NA|few
TGTGCCTGGAGCCTCGACAGGAAGAACACCGGGGAGCTGTTTTTT
CAWSLDRKNTGELFF
>TRBV29-1|TRBJ2-3|13|TRBD1|NA
TGCAGCCAAACCGGGACAGATTTAGATACGCAGTATTTT
CSQTGTDLDTQYF
>TRBV30|TRBJ2-7|13|TRBD1|NA
TGTGCCTGGAGCTCCGGGACAGATAGTGAGCAGTACTTC
CAWSSGTDSEQYF
>TRBV10-3|TRBJ2-5|16|TRBD1|NA
TGTGCCATCAGTGGAAGCAGGGGGCCCCTCCAAGAGACCCAGTACTTC
CAISGSRGPLQETQYF
>TRBV4-1|TRBJ2-7|15|TRBD2|NA
TGCGCCAGCAGCCATGCGGGGGTAGGCTCCTACGAGCAGTACTTC
CASSHAGVGSYEQYF
>TRBV10-1|TRBJ2-1|14|TRBD2|NA
TGCGCCAGCAGCCCGGGACTAGCGGGAGGGGTGCAGTTCTTC
CASSPGLAGGVQFF
>TRBV20-1|TRBJ2-5|11|NA|NA
TGCAGTGCTCGTCAGGGAGAGACCCAGTACTTC
CSARQGETQYF
>TRBV20-1|TRBJ2-3|11|NA|NA
TGCAGTGCTAGAGCTTCAGATACGCAGTATTTT
CSARASDTQYF